The present TCR beta chain was sequenced within a study of technical replicates of blood from a few donors. CDR3 length: 14 residues. Germline CDR1 and CDR2: SGHTA and FQGNSA. V shed 4 bases and J 6 bases; nucleotides not matched to a gene: 7. TCRdb's table, derived via immunoSEQ multiplex PCR, lists solely in-frame clones and lacks some. This table has about 100,000 clones, approximately 96% appearing once. Source material: T cells isolated from PBMCs. The sequence was obtained from a human donor in good health. V gene TRBV7-2 combines with J gene TRBJ2-7; 9 nucleotides match TRBD2. The CDR3 bases are TGTGCCAGCAGCTCAGGGACTAGCTTGGGCGAGCAGTACTTC. It codes for CASSSGTSLGEQYF.